Each of the 24 T cell receptor beta chains below was sequenced from the same sample in a study of blood T cell repertoires in COVID-19. Method: immunoSEQ multiplex PCR; TCRdb's copy keeps in-frame clones and lacks some. The repertoire holds 65,000 to 90,000 clones, with more than 80% as singletons. Material for sequencing was peripheral blood. The source of these receptors is a human donor in a cohort sampled during active COVID-19.

V is TRBV9 and J is TRBJ2-7; 8 bases are a match to TRBD1. With 0 bases clipped from V and 4 bases from J, the junction kept 6 bases outside the gene matches. CDR3 length equals 15 residues. Germline V CDR1 and CDR2: SGDLS, YYNGEE. This CDR3 is CASSVGGTGAYEQYF. The CDR3 coding sequence is TGTGCCAGCAGCGTAGGCGGGACAGGAGCTTACGAGCAGTACTTC.

This clone was detected only once. The chain combines TRBV4-2 with TRBJ1-5; tentative D call: TRBD1 (6 bases). The CDR3 totals 16 residues. The V and J ends lost 0 bases and 5 bases respectively, with 14 bases between them. Germline CDR1 LGHNA, CDR2 YNFKEQ. The CDR3 DNA is TGTGCCAGCAGCCAAGATCCGACAGGTACATATCAGCCCCAGCATTTT. It translates to CASSQDPTGTYQPQHF.

J is TRBJ2-1 and V is TRBV19; 7 positions agree with TRBD1. Germline V gene sequence: CDR1 LNHDA, CDR2 SQIVND (reference sequence). The CDR3 is 18 residues long. V trimming: 0 bases; J trimming: 6 bases; junction bases outside the gene matches: 14. CDR3 nucleotide sequence: TGTGCCAGTAGTATAGACAAAAACAGGGGTCCAGTCGTCAATGAGCAGTTCTTC. This gives the protein CASSIDKNRGPVVNEQFF.

The chain joins TRBV12-3 or TRBV12-4 to TRBJ1-2; no definite D call. This CDR3 spans 13 amino acids. Trimming took off 6 bases at V and 0 bases at J, with 8 bases between the two ends. The CDR3 DNA reads as TGTGCCAGCAGCCTAGGATCTAACTATGGCTACACCTTC. Encoded protein: CASSLGSNYGYTF.

This chain joins TRBV28 and TRBJ1-5; a weak D match, TRBD1 (5 bases). The ends were cut back, 5 bases at V and 9 bases at J, with 11 bases in the middle. The CDR3 is 12 residues long. Per the germline V gene, CDR1 is MDHEN and CDR2 is SYDVKM. The CDR3 DNA reads TGTGCCAGCAGTCTTTTGGGGGGGCCCCAGCATTTT. Protein sequence: CASSLLGGPQHF.

The chain combines TRBV7-2 with TRBJ1-1; D is unclear. There are 15 residues in the CDR3. Trimming stripped 2 bases from V and 0 bases from J, with 10 bases between. Germline values: CDR1 SGHTA, CDR2 FQGNSA. CDR3 region: CASSLSSGLNTEAFF. CDR3 bases: TGTGCCAGCAGCTTAAGTTCGGGATTGAACACTGAAGCTTTCTTT.

The chain links TRBV29-1 to TRBJ1-5, with D perhaps matching TRBD1 (6 bases). Trimming cost V 4 bases and J 8 bases, with 12 bases left between them. The CDR3 totals 12 residues. Germline V gives CDR1 SQVTM, CDR2 ANQGSEA. Written as DNA, the CDR3 is TGCAGCGTTGCGTCAGGGGACAAGCCCCAGCATTTT. This translates into CSVASGDKPQHF.

J is TRBJ1-2 and V is TRBV5-6; D is perhaps TRBD1 (6 bases). Trimming took 1 base from V and 1 from J, leaving 14 bases between them. Germline V lookup: CDR1 SGHDT, CDR2 YYEEEE. The length of the CDR3 is 16 residues. The CDR3 nucleotides are TGTGCCAGCAGCTTGCTCAATCGACAGGTTAACTATGGCTACACCTTC. Residues: CASSLLNRQVNYGYTF.

In DNA, the CDR3 is TGCGCCAGCAGCTTGGAACAGAGCTCCTACGAGCAGTACTTC. This codes for CASSLEQSSYEQYF. The chain joins TRBV5-1 to TRBJ2-7, with D unresolved. Germline CDR1 is SGHRS and CDR2 is YFSETQ. Trimming removed 0 bases at V and 0 bases at J, with 7 bases between. This CDR3 contains 14 residues. The variable domain in full, completed from reference TRBV5-1 and TRBJ2-7, reads KAGVTQTPRYLIKTRGQQVTLSCSPISGHRSVSWYQQTPGQGLQFLFEYFSETQRNKGNFPGRFSGRQFSNSRSEMNVSTLELGDSALYLCASSLEQSSYEQYFGPGTRLTVT.

The chain couples TRBV12-3 or TRBV12-4 to TRBJ1-3; D is undetermined. V gave up 7 bases and J gave up 0 bases, with 7 bases separating them. This CDR3 comprises 13 residues. CDR3 residues: CASTLVSGNTIYF. CDR3 sequence (DNA): TGTGCCAGCACCCTCGTCTCTGGAAACACCATATATTTT.

A few counts support this clone. The V call is TRBV6-2 or TRBV6-3, the J call TRBJ1-1; no reliable D call. The CDR3 is 13 residues long. Germline lookup yields CDR1 MNHEY and CDR2 SVGEGT. The V and J ends lost 0 bases and 3 bases respectively, with 5 bases between them. DNA for the CDR3: TGTGCCAGCAGTTACTCTGACTACACTGAAGCTTTCTTT. Its translation is CASSYSDYTEAFF.

The V gene is TRBV2, the J gene TRBJ2-3, with D hard to call. The CDR3 has 15 residues. In germline, CDR1 is SNHLY, CDR2 FYNNEI. The germline V and J ends were trimmed by 7 bases and 5 bases, with 19 bases remaining between them. CDR3 nucleotide sequence: TGTGCCAGCACAGGCTCCCGCGCAGTCGGAGATACGCAGTATTTT. It translates to CASTGSRAVGDTQYF.

The DNA for the CDR3 is TGTGCCAGCAGCTTAAATCTCGCGGGGGGTATCCTCCGAGAGACCCAGTACTTC. Its protein product is CASSLNLAGGILRETQYF. The chain carries TRBV7-2 and TRBJ2-5; 8 bases are a match to TRBD2. V was clipped by 2 bases and J by 4 bases; unmatched bases: 15. Germline lookup yields CDR1 SGHTA and CDR2 FQGNSA. The CDR3 contains 18 residues.

The chain combines TRBV6-1 with TRBJ2-2; TRBD2 matches at 10 bases. V lost 4 bases, J lost 6 bases, and 8 bases stayed unmatched. There are 16 residues in the CDR3. In germline, CDR1 is MNHNS, CDR2 SASEGT. CDR3 protein: CASSVGLAGDPGELFF. CDR3 nucleotide sequence: TGTGCCAGCAGTGTGGGGCTAGCGGGGGACCCCGGGGAGCTGTTTTTT.

The rearrangement uses TRBV19 and TRBJ2-5; D possibly corresponds to TRBD2 (6 bases). Germline values: CDR1 LNHDA, CDR2 SQIVND (reference sequence). CDR3 length equals 15 residues. The V and J ends lost 4 bases and 2 bases respectively, with 14 bases between them. The CDR3 loop is CASSKEGLPQETQYF. CDR3 DNA: TGTGCCAGTAGTAAGGAGGGACTCCCACAAGAGACCCAGTACTTC.

CDR3 DNA sequence: TGTGCCAGCTCACCGGACTCTAATGAAAAACTGTTTTTT. This translates into CASSPDSNEKLFF. The rearrangement links TRBV18 to TRBJ1-4; no reliable D call. The germline gives CDR1 KGHSH, CDR2 LQKENI. Trimming removed 3 bases from V and 3 bases from J, with 5 bases in between. The CDR3 totals 13 residues.

The chain links TRBV12-5 to TRBJ2-4; 8 nucleotides match TRBD1. Germline CDR1 LGHNT, CDR2 FRNRAP. The CDR3 is 21 residues long. The V and J ends lost 1 base and 2 bases, in that order; junction bases with no gene match: 19. CDR3 nucleotides: TGTGCTAGTGGTTTGGCCTCCCATTCCTTCGCAGGGGGCGAAACCAAAAACATTCAGTACTTC. Protein sequence: CASGLASHSFAGGETKNIQYF.

The V call is TRBV6-6, the J call TRBJ1-3; 7 positions match TRBD1. Germline V gene data show CDR1 as MNHNY and CDR2 as SVGAGI (reference sequence). V lost 5 bases to trimming and J lost 1 base; unmatched junction nucleotides: 5. The CDR3 consists of 15 residues. The CDR3 loop is CASSGTGQSGNTIYF. As DNA, the CDR3 is TGTGCCAGCAGTGGAACGGGACAGTCTGGAAACACCATATATTTT.

V and J are TRBV6-5 and TRBJ2-7; D not certain. Trimming took off 11 bases at V and 0 bases at J, with 11 bases between the two ends. This CDR3 is 12 amino acids long. In germline, CDR1 is MNHEY, CDR2 SVGAGI. CDR3 amino acids: CASQQTSYEQYF. In DNA form, the CDR3 reads TGTGCCTCCCAACAGACCTCCTACGAGCAGTACTTC.

The chain uses TRBV5-4 and TRBJ2-2; 8 positions match TRBD1. There are 15 residues in the CDR3. Germline V gene data show CDR1 as SGHNT and CDR2 as YYREEE (reference sequence). V shed 4 bases and J 6 bases; nucleotides not matched to a gene: 8. The CDR3 DNA reads as TGTGCCAGCAGCCTTCCAGGGGGCTTCGCCGGGGAGCTGTTTTTT. Translated: CASSLPGGFAGELFF.

The chain combines TRBV6-4 with TRBJ2-3; 9 positions agree with TRBD1. Germline loops: CDR1 MRHNA, CDR2 SNTAGT. This CDR3 spans 15 amino acids. V lost 6 bases to trimming and J lost 0 bases; unmatched junction nucleotides: 4. CDR3 nucleotide sequence: TGTGCCAGCAGGCCACAGGGGGCTAGCACAGATACGCAGTATTTT. As protein: CASRPQGASTDTQYF.

The gene calls are TRBV2 and TRBJ2-2; perhaps TRBD1 as D (6 bases). Germline CDR1 and CDR2: SNHLY and FYNNEI. Trimming pared 3 bases from V and 6 bases from J, leaving 14 bases between. The length of the CDR3 is 15 residues. CDR3: CASSDRDIGPGELFF. The CDR3 nucleotides are TGTGCCAGCAGTGATCGGGACATAGGACCCGGGGAGCTGTTTTTT.

This chain links TRBV12-3 or TRBV12-4 with TRBJ2-7; TRBD1 might be the D (6 bases). Trimming pared 6 bases from V and 1 base from J, leaving 10 bases between. The CDR3 is 13 amino acids. For the CDR3, the DNA is TGTGCCAGCAGGCTGACAGGATCCTACGAGCAGTACTTC. This encodes CASRLTGSYEQYF.

The gene calls are TRBV11-2 and TRBJ1-1, with 7 nucleotides matching TRBD1. Looked up from germline, CDR1 is SGHAT and CDR2 is FQNNGV. V lost 6 bases and J lost 1; bases outside the gene matches: 8. The CDR3 length is 15 residues. The CDR3 nucleotides are TGTGCCAGCAGAACTCCGGGACAGAAGAACACTGAAGCTTTCTTT. Amino acid sequence: CASRTPGQKNTEAFF.